A single sample is the source of the 29 T cell receptor beta chains below, sequenced in a study of blood T cell repertoires in COVID-19. Sequenced by immunoSEQ multiplex PCR; TCRdb stores in-frame clones only, minus some. The sample lists 200,000 to 250,000 clones, 80% to 90% seen once, with 2.2% in the top ten. Material for sequencing was peripheral blood. The receptors were sampled from a woman aged 45 to 65 with acute or convalescent COVID-19.

The chain couples TRBV11-3 to TRBJ1-2; D perhaps matches TRBD1 (6 bases). This CDR3 is built from 18 residues. V lost 1 base, J lost 8 bases, and 26 bases lay in between. CDR1 and CDR2 from the germline V gene are SGHNT and YENEEA. The CDR3 sequence is CASSLGHSGQYLGSGYTF. CDR3 sequence (DNA): TGTGCCAGCAGCTTAGGTCACTCGGGACAATATCTTGGCTCGGGCTACACCTTC.

Concerning this clone: Other DNA variants within this sample encode the same CDR3. The rearrangement links TRBV6-2 or TRBV6-3 to TRBJ2-2; a possible D gene is TRBD2 (6 bases). This CDR3 comprises 12 residues. CDR1 and CDR2 (germline): MNHEY, SVGEGT. Trimming left V 5 bases short and J 8 bases short, with 9 bases between. In DNA, the CDR3 is TGTGCCAGCAGTGGGCGGGGTGGGGAGCTGTTTTTT. Its protein product is CASSGRGGELFF.

The chain employs TRBV10-3 and TRBJ1-1; TRBD1 aligns across 10 bases. After removal of 6 bases from V and 5 bases from J, the junction contained 6 bases not matched to a gene. The length of the CDR3 is 14 residues. Per germline, CDR1 ENHRY and CDR2 SYGVKD. CDR3 loop: CAIRGTGARTEAFF. The CDR3 DNA reads TGTGCCATCAGAGGGACAGGGGCGAGAACTGAAGCTTTCTTT.

The rearrangement links TRBV12-3 or TRBV12-4 to TRBJ2-7; TRBD2 is a possible D gene (5 bases). V shed 6 bases and J shed 0 bases, with 9 bases lying between them. This CDR3 has 13 residues. Here the CDR3 reads CASSLTNSYEQYF. The CDR3 nucleotides are TGTGCCAGCAGCTTGACTAACTCCTACGAGCAGTACTTC.

The CDR3 loop is CASSYDHLDSPYEQYF. The CDR3 nucleotides are TGTGCCAGCAGTTACGACCATTTGGACAGCCCCTACGAGCAGTACTTC. The gene calls are TRBV6-6 and TRBJ2-7, with D tentatively TRBD1 (6 bases). The germline CDR1 and CDR2 sequences are MNHNY and SVGAGI (reference sequence). The CDR3 sequence is 16 residues long. V was trimmed by 2 bases and J by 2 bases, leaving 16 bases between them.

V is TRBV20-1 and J is TRBJ2-3, with no clear D. There are 15 residues in the CDR3. V shed 5 bases and J shed 0 bases, with 15 bases lying between them. Germline assignment: CDR1 DFQATT and CDR2 SNEGSKA (reference sequence). In DNA, the CDR3 is TGCAGTGCTGGTGGACCCAGCGCTAGCACAGATACGCAGTATTTT. It yields the protein CSAGGPSASTDTQYF.

The chain employs TRBV11-3 and TRBJ2-3; 13 nucleotides agree with TRBD2. After removal of 4 bases from V and 4 bases from J, the junction contained 8 bases not matched to a gene. The CDR3 contains 17 residues. CDR1 is SGHNT and CDR2 is YENEEA in the germline V gene. CDR3 nucleotide sequence: TGTGCCAGCAGCTCCATTCGACTAGCGGGGGGCCCAGATACGCAGTATTTT. Encoded protein: CASSSIRLAGGPDTQYF.

V is TRBV19 and J is TRBJ1-3; D possibly corresponds to TRBD1 (5 bases). The CDR3 consists of 15 residues. V was pared by 3 bases and J by 3 bases, with 12 bases between. Germline values: CDR1 LNHDA, CDR2 SQIVND (reference sequence). Here the CDR3 DNA reads TGTGCCAGTAGTATCGGACAAGCTCGTGGAAACACCATATATTTT. Translating it yields CASSIGQARGNTIYF.

V is TRBV25-1 and J is TRBJ2-5; TRBD1 matches 9 bases. Germline V gene sequence: CDR1 MGHDK, CDR2 SYGVNS. V lost 1 base, J lost 5 bases, and 11 bases stayed unmatched. The CDR3 is 17 amino acids. CDR3: CASSESRGQGNLETQYF. The CDR3 bases are TGTGCCAGCAGTGAATCCAGGGGACAGGGTAATTTGGAGACCCAGTACTTC. Using reference TRBV25-1 and TRBJ2-5 for the parts outside the CDR3, the full variable domain is EADIYQTPRYLVIGTGKKITLECSQTMGHDKMYWYQQDPGMELHLIHYSYGVNSTEKGDLSSESTVSRIRTEHFPLTLESARPSHTSQYLCASSESRGQGNLETQYFGPGTRLLVL.

V gene TRBV7-2 combines with J gene TRBJ1-4; D perhaps matches TRBD1 (6 bases). The V gene lost 1 base and the J gene lost 4 bases, with 10 bases spanning the gap. The CDR3 extends over 15 amino acids. CDR1 and CDR2 (germline): SGHTA, FQGNSA. The DNA of the CDR3 is TGTGCCAGCAGCTTAGGACAGGACTTTAATGAAAAACTGTTTTTT. Translating gives CASSLGQDFNEKLFF.

In this sample, this clone turned up once. The genes are TRBV7-2 and TRBJ1-2; TRBD1 is a possible D gene (6 bases). The CDR3 totals 14 residues. Germline lookup yields CDR1 SGHTA and CDR2 FQGNSA. V shed 1 base and J shed 7 bases, with 13 bases lying between them. The CDR3 spells CASSLGGGEGGYTF. CDR3 bases: TGTGCCAGCAGCTTAGGCGGGGGCGAGGGTGGCTACACCTTC.

Notes on this clone: Other nucleotide sequences from this sample produce the same CDR3. V usage is TRBV7-2 and J usage is TRBJ2-5; D call uncertain. CDR1 is SGHTA, CDR2 FQGNSA, per germline. This CDR3 comprises 11 residues. Trimming cost V 5 bases and J 5 bases, with 6 bases left between them. CDR3 DNA sequence: TGTGCCAGCAGCCCGTTGGAGACCCAGTACTTC. It specifies CASSPLETQYF.

The chain couples TRBV6-2 or TRBV6-3 to TRBJ2-7; D possibly corresponds to TRBD2 (7 bases). V was shortened by 2 bases and J by 2 bases, with 13 bases between the two germline ends. The CDR3 loop spans 15 amino acids. The germline CDR1 and CDR2 sequences are MNHEY and SVGEGT. This CDR3 reads CASSYEGGAAYEQYF. CDR3 coding DNA: TGTGCCAGCAGTTACGAGGGGGGGGCCGCCTACGAGCAGTACTTC.

The V call is TRBV5-4, the J call TRBJ1-3, with D hard to call. Germline CDR1 SGHNT, CDR2 YYREEE (reference sequence). The CDR3 runs to 15 residues. V was shortened by 4 bases and J by 0 bases, with 11 bases between the two germline ends. The CDR3 sequence is CASSPGRDSGNTIYF. For the CDR3, the DNA is TGTGCCAGCAGCCCAGGACGGGACTCTGGAAACACCATATATTTT.

The chain recombines TRBV4-1 with TRBJ2-3; D remains unclear. Germline V gene sequence: CDR1 MGHRA, CDR2 YSYEKL. The CDR3 spans 17 residues. The V gene lost 1 base and the J gene lost 6 bases, with 20 bases spanning the gap. The CDR3, as DNA: TGCGCCAGCAGCCAAGGTCAACTCATGCATCTGTTGGATACGCAGTATTTT. Translating it yields CASSQGQLMHLLDTQYF.

This sequence joins TRBV4-2 and TRBJ1-4, with D possibly being TRBD1 (5 bases). Germline values: CDR1 LGHNA, CDR2 YNFKEQ. V was trimmed by 4 bases and J by 2 bases, leaving 14 bases between them. The CDR3 contains 16 residues. This chain's CDR3 is CASSPRAGWTNEKLFF. CDR3 nucleotides: TGTGCCAGCAGCCCCCGGGCAGGGTGGACTAATGAAAAACTGTTTTTT.

This clone was seen just once. The rearrangement uses TRBV14 and TRBJ2-3; 7 nucleotides align to TRBD1. J was trimmed by 1 base and V by 3 bases; bases with no gene match: 4. The CDR3 length is 15 residues. Germline V gene lookup returns CDR1 SGHDN and CDR2 FVKESK. This chain's CDR3 is CASSHAGGGTDTQYF. The DNA for the CDR3 is TGTGCCAGCAGCCACGCAGGGGGTGGCACAGATACGCAGTATTTT.

J is TRBJ1-3 and V is TRBV10-2, with D tentatively TRBD1 (6 bases). The CDR3 has 15 residues. Germline assignment: CDR1 WSHSY and CDR2 SAAADI. Deletions cut 5 bases from V and 4 bases from J, with 15 bases between. CDR3 coding DNA: TGCGCCAGCAGTCCTCGGGGGGCAAAAGGAAACACCATATATTTT. Encoded protein: CASSPRGAKGNTIYF.

Here the CDR3 reads CASSLGTENQPQHF. The CDR3 DNA follows: TGTGCCAGCAGCCTCGGGACAGAAAATCAGCCCCAGCATTTT. The V and J genes are TRBV3-1 (or the pseudogene TRBV3-2) and TRBJ1-5; 7 nucleotides align to TRBD1. Germline trimming cut 4 bases from V and 4 bases from J; bases unmatched to any gene: 4. CDR1 is LGHDT, CDR2 YNNKEL, per germline (reference sequence). This CDR3 has 14 residues.

There are a few counts of this clone. This sequence joins TRBV7-2 and TRBJ2-5; 11 bases line up with TRBD1. V was pared by 3 bases and J by 6 bases, with 6 bases of the junction left unmatched. The germline CDR1 and CDR2 sequences are SGHTA and FQGNSA. The CDR3 loop spans 15 amino acids. The CDR3 here is CASSFGTGGMKTQYF. For the CDR3, the DNA is TGTGCCAGCAGCTTTGGGACAGGGGGAATGAAGACCCAGTACTTC.

This clone was counted only a few times. This sample also contains other DNA sequences that code for the same CDR3. V and J are TRBV6-1 and TRBJ1-2; a possible D gene is TRBD1 (6 bases). This CDR3 has 15 residues. The V gene lost 3 bases and the J gene lost 5 bases, with 16 bases spanning the gap. CDR1 is MNHNS and CDR2 is SASEGT in the germline V gene. In DNA, the CDR3 is TGTGCCAGCAGTGAGGAGACAGGCTCCTTTTATGGCTACACCTTC. Protein sequence: CASSEETGSFYGYTF.

The chain carries TRBV7-2 and TRBJ1-1; D is unresolved. The germline V gene encodes CDR1 SGHTA and CDR2 FQGNSA. V dropped 5 bases and J dropped 1 base, with 11 bases sitting between them. The CDR3 has 14 residues. CDR3 bases: TGTGCCAGCAGCGCAATGGGAGGGAACACTGAAGCTTTCTTT. Translated, it gives CASSAMGGNTEAFF.

This chain joins TRBV6-2 or TRBV6-3 and TRBJ2-7; 11 bases map to TRBD2. With 5 bases clipped from V and 0 bases from J, the junction kept 12 bases outside the gene matches. The CDR3 length is 18 residues. CDR1 MNHEY and CDR2 SVGEGT come from the germline V gene. CDR3 nucleotide sequence: TGTGCCAGCAGTGGCCCACACCCAACTAGCGGGGGCTCCTACGAGCAGTACTTC. Residues: CASSGPHPTSGGSYEQYF.

The chain is built from TRBV5-1 and TRBJ2-3; the match to TRBD2 covers 11 bases. The V gene's germline CDR1 is SGHRS and CDR2 YFSETQ. CDR3 length: 16 amino acids. Trimming removed 4 bases from V and 3 bases from J; junction bases left unmatched: 7. In DNA form, the CDR3 reads TGCGCCAGCAGCCTACTAGCGGGAGTTAGTACAGATACGCAGTATTTT. Translated, it gives CASSLLAGVSTDTQYF.

The V and J genes are TRBV12-5 and TRBJ2-7, with 15 positions matching TRBD2. This CDR3 has 17 residues. Germline-derived CDR1 and CDR2 are LGHNT and FRNRAP. V shed 5 bases and J 0 bases; nucleotides not matched to a gene: 5. CDR3 protein: CASGNGLAGGPSYEQYF. The CDR3 coding sequence is TGTGCTAGTGGTAACGGACTAGCGGGGGGGCCCTCCTACGAGCAGTACTTC.

The chain joins TRBV7-2 to TRBJ1-5; no definite D call. Per the germline V gene, CDR1 is SGHTA and CDR2 is FQGNSA. The germline V and J ends were trimmed by 5 bases and 2 bases, with 10 bases remaining between them. CDR3 length: 14 amino acids. In DNA form, the CDR3 reads TGTGCCAGCAGCCTTCAGGTTCGCAATCAGCCCCAGCATTTT. Protein product: CASSLQVRNQPQHF.

V usage is TRBV20-1 and J usage is TRBJ2-5, with D possibly being TRBD1 (6 bases). The CDR3 totals 13 residues. Germline CDR1 DFQATT, CDR2 SNEGSKA (reference sequence). The V end was cut by 6 bases, the J end by 3 bases, with 14 bases between. Here the CDR3 reads CSASHTGKETQYF. The CDR3 region has the DNA TGCAGTGCCAGTCATACAGGGAAAGAGACCCAGTACTTC.

This chain's CDR3 is CAWSRRQVARNTEAFF. The CDR3 DNA is TGTGCCTGGAGTCGGAGACAGGTGGCGCGGAACACTGAAGCTTTCTTT. The V gene is TRBV30, the J gene TRBJ1-1, with D perhaps matching TRBD1 (6 bases). V was trimmed by 2 bases and J by 1 base, leaving 17 bases between them. The CDR3 runs 16 residues. CDR1 is GTSNPN and CDR2 is SVGIG in the germline V gene (reference sequence).

V usage is TRBV9 and J usage is TRBJ1-1, with a weak D call TRBD1 (6 bases). Trimming stripped 3 bases from V and 7 bases from J, with 19 bases between. Germline V CDR1 and CDR2: SGDLS, YYNGEE. This CDR3 is 15 amino acids long. The CDR3 protein is CASSAPAGVTGEAFF. The CDR3 nucleotides read TGTGCCAGCAGCGCGCCCGCAGGGGTAACAGGTGAAGCTTTCTTT.